The rows below give T cell receptor beta chains drawn from one sample of a study of human thymus T cells. Clones were read by immunoSEQ multiplex PCR, and TCRdb kept only the in-frame ones, dropping some. The sample contains 55,000 to 85,000 clones, roughly 95% of which appear only once. The sample taken for sequencing was thymus tissue. Receptor source: a girl in the first two years of life with a congenital heart defect but otherwise immunologically healthy. CDR3s include the opening cysteine and the closing phenylalanine or tryptophan.

v_call cdr3_aa
TRBV4-1 CASSQEVPSGGETQYF
TRBV5-4 CASSGESAGTGLANYGYTF
TRBV6-1 CASGWRSSIYEQYF
TRBV6-5 CASSLGTDTDTQYF
TRBV5-6 CASSSGTSGSNEQFF
TRBV7-2 CASSRGLAGDRDTQYF
TRBV30 CAWRKRDLWTDTQYF
TRBV7-2 CASSLATADGYTF
TRBV11-2 CASSFLGTRSYEQYF
TRBV5-6 CASSFSRIPSGANVLTF
TRBV28 CASSRDRDRFRNTEAFF
TRBV28 CATLGGTQETQYF
TRBV27 CASSMPSRIYNEQFF
TRBV7-2 CASSSLTSGVGSWVYF
TRBV19 CASSIDLADRNQPQHF
TRBV12-5 CASGLINRTGTAHSGNTIYF
TRBV5-1 CASRGETQYF
TRBV4-2 CASSRAGPQGVYGYTF
TRBV6-1 CASSFRVVEAFF
TRBV5-4 CASSLDGGNEQFF
TRBV4-2 CASSQEIPSGAFLSTDTQYF
TRBV2 CASRGELRGAGNTEAFF
TRBV27 CASSHRGAGNTIYF
TRBV4-2 CASSQDSNQPQHF
TRBV7-9 CASSPGLAGGRSYNEQFF
TRBV18 CASSPYTGVRPSAQNEKLFF
TRBV18 CASSNREDIQGLDYEQYF